What follows describes a single T cell receptor beta chain. These data originate in a study of shared clonotypes between healthy human individuals. The V gene lost 3 bases and the J gene lost 4 bases, with 15 bases spanning the gap. Germline CDR1 and CDR2: KGHSH and LQKENI. CDR3 length: 15 residues. In the study's own analysis: ImmunoSEQ supplied junction-only sequences lacking quality scores, so filtering was different. Here immunoSEQ multiplex PCR was the method, and the copy in TCRdb shows in-frame clones only, minus some. From that table come the V and J calls and clone size; the DNA was used to work out D and trimming. The top ten hold roughly 0.13% of the sample, which has under 2,500,000 clones, almost 96% seen once.

The chain joins TRBV18 to TRBJ1-1, with a weak D call TRBD1 (6 bases). The sample comprised naive CD4+ T cells sorted from blood. The subset is: CD45RA+ positively selected. The origin of this receptor is a man between 18 and 29 years old in good health. The chain's CDR3 is CASSPVAGETTEAFF. CDR3 in DNA: TGTGCCAGCTCACCGGTCGCAGGGGAAACCACTGAAGCTTTCTTT.